Here is one T cell receptor (beta chain) with its context. A read error may account for a junction end that differs from germline. This record belongs to a study of shared T cell receptors in the human thymus. Profiling relied on immunoSEQ multiplex PCR, and the TCRdb table lists in-frame clones only, not all of them. The sample carries around 730,000 clones, approximately 85% recorded once. This CDR3 spans 19 amino acids. Germline V lookup: CDR1 SSHAT, CDR2 FNYEAQ (reference sequence). These same data were also listed under a study on human thymus T cells. That report adds: Resections that were taken during corrective heart surgery supplied the thymus tissue.

This TCR was sampled from a girl younger than two with a congenital heart defect. Sequenced sample: thymocytes. The chain carries TRBV7-7 and TRBJ2-6, with 9 bases that match TRBD1. The CDR3 is CASSLSRDRVGSGANVLTF. The DNA for the CDR3 is TGTGCTAGCAGCTTATCAAGGGACAGGGTTGGGTCTGGGGCCAACGTCCTGACTTTC.